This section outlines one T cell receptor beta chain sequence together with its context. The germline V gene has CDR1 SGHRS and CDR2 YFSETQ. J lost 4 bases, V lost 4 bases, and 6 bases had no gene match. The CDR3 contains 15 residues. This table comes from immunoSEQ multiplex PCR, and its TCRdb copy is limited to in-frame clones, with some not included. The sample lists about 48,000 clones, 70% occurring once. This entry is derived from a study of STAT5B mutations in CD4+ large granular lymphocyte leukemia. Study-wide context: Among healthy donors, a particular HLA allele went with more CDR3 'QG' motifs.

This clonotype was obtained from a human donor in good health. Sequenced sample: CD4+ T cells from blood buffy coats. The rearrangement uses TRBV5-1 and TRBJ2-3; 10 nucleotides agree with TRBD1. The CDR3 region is CASSAQGQGADTQYF. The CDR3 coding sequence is TGCGCCAGCAGCGCCCAAGGACAGGGGGCAGATACGCAGTATTTT.